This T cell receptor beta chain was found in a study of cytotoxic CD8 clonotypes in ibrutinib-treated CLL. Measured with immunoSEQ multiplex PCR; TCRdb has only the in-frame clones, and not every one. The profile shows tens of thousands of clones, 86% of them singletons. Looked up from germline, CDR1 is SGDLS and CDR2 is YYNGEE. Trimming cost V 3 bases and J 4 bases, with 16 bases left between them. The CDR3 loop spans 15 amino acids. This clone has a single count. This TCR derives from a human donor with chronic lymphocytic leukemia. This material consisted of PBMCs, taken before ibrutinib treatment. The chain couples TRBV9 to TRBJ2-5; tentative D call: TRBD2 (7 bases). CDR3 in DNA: TGTGCCAGCAGCGGAGACGGGGGGCGCAGAGAGACCCAGTACTTC. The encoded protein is CASSGDGGRRETQYF.